The rows below give T cell receptor beta chains drawn from one sample of a study of control samples from healthy donors and cancer patients. Clones were read by immunoSEQ multiplex PCR, and TCRdb kept only the in-frame ones, dropping some. The sample contains roughly 120,000 clones, 85% to 90% of which appear only once. Sequencing used PBMCs. The receptors here all came from a woman aged 50 to 65 with colorectal cancer. Each CDR3 is given with its conserved first and last residue. D genes are given only for firm matches. A row's size may be missing; if present it is once, few, many or a size class.

j_gene	d_gene	abundance	v_gene	CDR3nt	CDR3aa
TRBJ2-1	NA	NA	TRBV24-1	TGTGCCACCAGTCAGGGTAATGAGCAGTTCTTC	CATSQGNEQFF
TRBJ1-3	NA	once	TRBV7-2	TGTGCCAGCAGCCCCCCCCCGTTTTACACCATATATTTT	CASSPPPFYTIYF
TRBJ2-7	NA	NA	TRBV6-5	TGTGCCAGCAGTTACTTCCCTGGGGGCGAGCAGTACTTC	CASSYFPGGEQYF
TRBJ2-1	TRBD2	NA	TRBV29-1	TGCAGCGTTGAATGGCCTAGCGGTACCAATGAGCAGTTCTTC	CSVEWPSGTNEQFF
TRBJ2-2	NA	NA	TRBV7-3	TGTGCCAGCAGCTTAGGCCCCGTGGGGTCCGGGGAGCTGTTTTTT	CASSLGPVGSGELFF
TRBJ2-3	NA	NA	TRBV2	TGTGCCAGCAGTACCACAACTCCGGCAGATACGCAGTATTTT	CASSTTTPADTQYF
TRBJ2-3	TRBD2	NA	TRBV3-1/TRBV3-2	TGTGCCAGCAGCCTACGCGGGGGAGGGACAGATACGCAGTATTTT	CASSLRGGGTDTQYF
TRBJ1-1	NA	once	TRBV7-2	TGTGCCAGCAGCCCCCTTCCTGGCCCTGAAGCTTTCTTT	CASSPLPGPEAFF
TRBJ1-1	NA	NA	TRBV5-5	TGTGCCAGCAGCTTCGGAGACAGCCGCACTGAAGCTTTCTTT	CASSFGDSRTEAFF
TRBJ2-1	TRBD1	NA	TRBV13	TGTGCCAGCAGCGGTACAGGGGATCCCTACAATGAGCAGTTCTTC	CASSGTGDPYNEQFF
TRBJ1-5	TRBD1	NA	TRBV30	TGTGCCTGGAGCCGGACAGGGGGTGAGCAGCCCCAGCATTTT	CAWSRTGGEQPQHF
TRBJ2-1	TRBD2	NA	TRBV19	TGTGCCAGTAGTCTCTCCCGGGGGGAAAGACTCCGCAATGAGCAGTTCTTC	CASSLSRGERLRNEQFF
TRBJ1-2	NA	NA	TRBV9	TGTGCCAGCAGCGTAGCCCAGGTCGCGAATGGCTACACCTTC	CASSVAQVANGYTF
TRBJ1-2	NA	NA	TRBV7-8	TGTGCCAGCAGCTCCGCGAATGCTAACTATGGCTACACCTTC	CASSSANANYGYTF
TRBJ1-1	NA	few	TRBV19	TGTGCCAGTAGTATAGGCGAATTGGGTGAAGCTTTCTTT	CASSIGELGEAFF
TRBJ2-1	TRBD1	NA	TRBV5-6	TGTGCCAGCAGCTTACCGGGACAGGGAATAAGGAATGAGCAGTTCTTC	CASSLPGQGIRNEQFF
TRBJ2-3	NA	NA	TRBV15	TGTGCCACCAGCAGAGATGAGTGGGGTACGCAGTATTTT	CATSRDEWGTQYF
TRBJ1-1	NA	NA	TRBV5-1	TGCGCCAGCAGCTTGTATCAGATAATGAACACTGAAGCTTTCTTT	CASSLYQIMNTEAFF